This TCR beta chain was observed in a study of control samples from healthy donors and cancer patients. Sequencing was performed with immunoSEQ multiplex PCR; in TCRdb, only in-frame clones are kept and a portion is missing. The sample has some 170,000 clones, under 96% seen once. Trimming removed 0 bases from V and 6 bases from J, with 12 bases in between. From germline, CDR1 is SGDLS and CDR2 YYNGEE. CDR3 size: 14 residues. The chain combines TRBV9 with TRBJ2-5; TRBD1 is a possible D gene (6 bases). This TCR was sampled from a woman aged 25 to 39 in good health. The source material was blood. CDR3 protein: CASSVEGGQQTQYF. CDR3 nucleotide sequence: TGTGCCAGCAGCGTAGAAGGCGGACAGCAGACCCAGTACTTC.